Reported below is one T cell receptor (beta chain). These data are taken from a study of blood T cell repertoires in COVID-19. Across the whole study: Italy, Spain and the United States were the sources of the convalescent and acute COVID-19 samples. T cells, B-cell-depleted T cells, or PBMCs supplied cDNA or gDNA.

In the authors' workflow: Reference gene primer amplification in the assay estimated nucleated cell counts. Here immunoSEQ multiplex PCR was the method, and the copy in TCRdb shows in-frame clones only, minus some. For V, J and clone size, that table is used; D and trimming come from the DNA. The sample carries about 110,000 clones, roughly 80% recorded once. This TCR came from a man in his 70s with active or convalescent COVID-19. Sequencing was done on a sample of peripheral blood.

CDR3 residues: CASSQALGQEFYEQYF. CDR3 DNA: TGTGCCAGCAGCCAAGCCCTAGGACAGGAATTTTACGAGCAGTACTTC. The chain couples TRBV4-2 to TRBJ2-7; 7 positions agree with TRBD1. CDR1 and CDR2 from the germline V gene are LGHNA and YNFKEQ. The V and J ends lost 1 base and 4 bases, in that order; junction bases with no gene match: 10. This CDR3 has 16 residues.